A selection of T cell receptor beta chains follows, all from one sample in a study of T cells in Graves' hyperthyroidism and ophthalmopathy. Using its own MiXCR run on the multiplex PCR reads, TCRdb lists one record per CDR3 protein. The top ten clones hold around four fifths of a sample with hundreds of thousands of distinct CDR3 sequences, approximately 25% of them seen once. The specimen sequenced was blood. The receptors come from a middle-aged man with Graves' hyperthyroidism. The CDR3 runs from the conserved cysteine through the conserved F or W. D genes are given only for firm matches. Some rows mark clone size as missing; the rest say once, few, many or name a class of expanded clone.

D gene	clone size	J gene	V gene	CDR3 DNA	CDR3 protein
NA	few	TRBJ2-7	TRBV29-1	TGCAGCGTTGGTACCATTAACTACGAGCAGTACTTC	CSVGTINYEQYF
NA	few	TRBJ2-2	TRBV2	TGTGCCAGCAGTGAAGTCCCAGGCGGGCTTTTCGGGGAGCTGTTTTTT	CASSEVPGGLFGELFF
TRBD2	few	TRBJ2-1	TRBV5-1	TGCGCCAGCAGCGCCAGCGGGGCTGATAAAACCGAGCAGTTCTTC	CASSASGADKTEQFF
NA	NA	TRBJ1-5	TRBV6-1	TGTGCCAGCAGTGAAGCGCCAGGGGGCAATCAGCCCCAGCATTTT	CASSEAPGGNQPQHF
NA	NA	TRBJ2-5	TRBV13	TGTGCCAGCAGCCCGCCCGTGAGCGGGCGCCAAGAGACCCAGTACTTC	CASSPPVSGRQETQYF
NA	NA	TRBJ1-5	TRBV11-2	TGTGCCAGCAGCTCAGGCCTCAGGGTCGGTAGCAATCAGCCCCAGCATTTT	CASSSGLRVGSNQPQHF
TRBD2	many	TRBJ2-1	TRBV7-9	TGTGCCAGCAGTCTAGCGGGAGGGATTGATGAGCAGTTCTTC	CASSLAGGIDEQFF
NA	NA	TRBJ2-1	TRBV5-1	TGCGCCAGCAGCTTGTTAGGGGGGGGTGTCGAGCAGTTCTTC	CASSLLGGGVEQFF
NA	few	TRBJ2-5	TRBV5-1	TGCGCCAGCAGCCTCAGCACCGGGACATCCCAAGAGACCCAGTACTTC	CASSLSTGTSQETQYF
NA	few	TRBJ2-7	TRBV7-9	TGTGCCAGCAGCTTAGGGGAAGGCAGGTCCAACGAGCAGTACTTC	CASSLGEGRSNEQYF
TRBD1	NA	TRBJ1-5	TRBV19	TGTGCCAGTTGTCCCGGGACAGGGAGCAATCAGCCCCAGCATTTT	CASCPGTGSNQPQHF
TRBD1	many	TRBJ1-5	TRBV2	TGTGCCAGCATTCTCGGGACAGGGGGCCGGCAGCCCCAGCATTTT	CASILGTGGRQPQHF
TRBD1	NA	TRBJ2-2	TRBV28	TGTGCCAGCAGTTTGCCACCAGGGGGCCACGGGGAGCTGTTTTTT	CASSLPPGGHGELFF
TRBD1	few	TRBJ2-7	TRBV10-3	TGTGCCACCCTAAGGGACAGTCACTCCTACGAGCAGTACTTC	CATLRDSHSYEQYF
TRBD2	NA	TRBJ2-3	TRBV28	TGTGCCAGCAGCATCCTAGCGGGAGGGCCAGAGGCAGATACGCAGTATTTT	CASSILAGGPEADTQYF
NA	few	TRBJ2-7	TRBV20-1	TGCAGTGCTAGTGGGTTAGGAGAGATCGAGCAGTACTTC	CSASGLGEIEQYF
NA	NA	TRBJ1-1	TRBV6-9	TGTGCCAGCAGTTACTCGAATTCTGAAGCTTTCTTT	CASSYSNSEAFF
NA	few	TRBJ2-1	TRBV12-3/TRBV12-4	TGTGCCGGATCTCGGAGGAGCTCCTACAATGAGCAGTTCTTC	CAGSRRSSYNEQFF
TRBD1	NA	TRBJ2-7	TRBV12-3/TRBV12-4	TGTGCCAGCGCTAACCCTGGACAGGAAACCTCCTACGAGCAGTACTTC	CASANPGQETSYEQYF
TRBD1	many	TRBJ1-5	TRBV20-1	TGCAGTGCTAGGGACGGACAGGAATACAATCAGCCCCAGCATTTT	CSARDGQEYNQPQHF
NA	few	TRBJ1-1	TRBV6-1	TGTGCCAGCAGCCGGCGATTTAAGGCTTTCTTT	CASSRRFKAFF
NA	NA	TRBJ1-1	TRBV6-2/TRBV6-3	TGTGCCGGCAGTTACTCCCAGAGGGCTTTCTTT	CAGSYSQRAFF
NA	NA	TRBJ1-1	TRBV10-1	TGCGCCAGCCGGTACAGCCCGAACACTGAAGCTTTCTTT	CASRYSPNTEAFF
NA	NA	TRBJ2-1	TRBV3-1	TGTGCCAGCAGCCAGAGTCCCAATGAGCAGTTCTTC	CASSQSPNEQFF
TRBD1	NA	TRBJ1-1	TRBV19	TGTGCCAGTAGTATAGCACAGGGGGTACCTGAAGCTTTCTTT	CASSIAQGVPEAFF
TRBD2	NA	TRBJ2-4	TRBV5-1	TGCGCCAGCAGCGAACTAGCGGGAGTAGCCAAAAACATTCAGTACTTC	CASSELAGVAKNIQYF
NA	NA	TRBJ2-2	TRBV11-3	TGTGCCAGCAGCCCTAAGGCGGGCGGGGAGCTGTTTTTT	CASSPKAGGELFF
NA	few	TRBJ1-3	TRBV7-2	TGTGCCAGCAGCCTCGAGTACTCTGGAAACACCATATATTTT	CASSLEYSGNTIYF
TRBD1	NA	TRBJ1-2	TRBV7-2	TGTGCCAGCAGCCAAGCGGACAGGACCCATGGTGGCTACACCTTC	CASSQADRTHGGYTF
NA	few	TRBJ1-6	TRBV6-1	TGTGCCAGCAGTGTAGAAGGGGATTCACCCCTCCACTTT	CASSVEGDSPLHF
NA	few	TRBJ2-4	TRBV7-9	TGTGCCAGCAGCTTAGGGTCTCAGGGCACAAACATTCAGTACTTC	CASSLGSQGTNIQYF
NA	NA	TRBJ2-2	TRBV24-1	TGTGCCACCAGTGATTTCAAGGACTATTGGGGCGGGGAGCTGTTTTTT	CATSDFKDYWGGELFF
NA	few	TRBJ2-1	TRBV11-2	TGTGCCAGCACCCTAGCCCAAGGCTATGAGCAGTTCTTC	CASTLAQGYEQFF
TRBD2	few	TRBJ2-1	TRBV19	TGTGCCAGTAGTTTTCGTAGCGGGAGCTCCTACAATGAGCAGTTCTTC	CASSFRSGSSYNEQFF
TRBD2	many	TRBJ2-1	TRBV20-1	TGCAGTGCTAGACTAGCGGCCTACAATGAGCAGTTCTTC	CSARLAAYNEQFF
TRBD2	few	TRBJ2-3	TRBV12-3/TRBV12-4	TGTGCCAGCAGTCCTGGTGGGACTAGCAGCGGAACAGATACGCAGTATTTT	CASSPGGTSSGTDTQYF
TRBD1	many	TRBJ1-2	TRBV11-3	TGTGCCAGCAGCTTAGCGGGAGGACAGGGCATCTATGGCTACACCTTC	CASSLAGGQGIYGYTF
NA	NA	TRBJ1-1	TRBV14	TGTGCCAGCAGCCAAGCATGGGGGACGGCTGAAGCTTTCTTT	CASSQAWGTAEAFF
TRBD1	NA	TRBJ1-2	TRBV24-1	TGTGCCACCAGTGACAGGGGGAATCCTTATAATGGCTACACCTTC	CATSDRGNPYNGYTF
NA	few	TRBJ2-7	TRBV12-3/TRBV12-4	TGTGCCAGCAGCACGTCCGGGAAGGGGGCCTACGAGCAGTACTTC	CASSTSGKGAYEQYF
NA	few	TRBJ2-7	TRBV7-3	TGTGCCAGCAGCTTAGAAGGGGGAGCCGGTTACGAGCAGTACTTC	CASSLEGGAGYEQYF
NA	NA	TRBJ2-3	TRBV7-2	TGTGCCAGCAGCTTCTCTCCGCCCGGTACGCAGTATTTT	CASSFSPPGTQYF
NA	NA	TRBJ2-1	TRBV20-1	TGCAGTGCTAGCGGATCCTACAATGAGCAGTTCTTC	CSASGSYNEQFF
NA	NA	TRBJ2-3	TRBV12-5	TGTGCTAGTGGTTTGCGGGGGACCAATCGCTCCCCACCGCAGTATTTT	CASGLRGTNRSPPQYF
NA	few	TRBJ1-1	TRBV6-1	TGTGCCAGCAGAGTTGGCGGGGGTTACACTGAAGCTTTCTTT	CASRVGGGYTEAFF